This entry lists 20 T cell receptor beta chains sequenced from one sample in a study of T-cell reconstitution after alpha-beta-depleted transplantation in children. The authors prepared the TCRbeta library with unique molecular identifiers. One entry per CDR3 protein results from TCRdb running MiXCR on the PCR reads. Altogether some 220,000 distinct CDR3 sequences are present, roughly 10% being singletons, with the ten largest covering roughly 28%. The source was PBMCs, collected before TCRalphabeta/CD19-depleted stem cell transplant. Receptors were obtained from a child under two years old with acute myeloid leukemia, due to receive a stem cell transplant.

The V and J genes are TRBV7-8 and TRBJ1-4; 9 bases are shared with TRBD1. With 6 bases clipped from V and 1 base from J, the junction kept 6 bases outside the gene matches. The CDR3 extends over 16 amino acids. Germline CDR1 reads SGHVS; CDR2 reads FQNEAQ. The CDR3 nucleotides are TGTGCCAGCAGAATCTCGGGACAGGGAACTAATGAAAAACTGTTTTTT. It specifies CASRISGQGTNEKLFF. The whole variable domain, remainder taken from reference TRBV7-8 and TRBJ1-4, is GAGVSQSPRYKVAKRGQDVALRCDPISGHVSLFWYQQALGQGPEFLTYFQNEAQLDKSGLPSDRFFAERPEGSVSTLKIQRTQQEDSAVYLCASRISGQGTNEKLFFGSGTQLSVL.

This clonotype has ten or more counts. This chain links TRBV20-1 with TRBJ2-7, with D uncertain. The CDR3 spans 14 residues. V gave up 0 bases and J gave up 2 bases, with 11 bases separating them. The germline V gene has CDR1 DFQATT and CDR2 SNEGSKA (reference sequence). Written as DNA, the CDR3 is TGCAGTGCTAGAGATCCGTACTCGGCCTACGAGCAGTACTTC. Amino acids: CSARDPYSAYEQYF.

There are many counts of this clonotype. V gene TRBV20-1 combines with J gene TRBJ1-5, with 7 positions matching TRBD1. CDR1 is DFQATT and CDR2 is SNEGSKA in the germline V gene (reference sequence). The CDR3 is made up of 15 amino acids. J lost 3 bases, V lost 0 bases, and 5 bases had no gene match. CDR3 residues: CSARDGTVNNQPQHF. The CDR3 coding sequence is TGCAGTGCTAGAGACGGGACAGTGAACAATCAGCCCCAGCATTTT.

The chain is built from TRBV11-2 and TRBJ2-7; D not certain. Between the trimmed V and J ends, which lost 5 bases and 0 bases, there was a span of 11 bases. This CDR3 region has 14 residues. Looked up from germline, CDR1 is SGHAT and CDR2 is FQNNGV. The CDR3 region is CASSPAGPSYEQYF. Written as DNA, the CDR3 is TGTGCCAGCAGCCCCGCCGGGCCCTCCTACGAGCAGTACTTC.

A few counts support this clonotype. The chain combines TRBV2 with TRBJ2-1; 14 nucleotides align to TRBD2. With 6 bases clipped from V and 8 bases from J, the junction kept 6 bases outside the gene matches. The CDR3 length is 15 residues. CDR1 is SNHLY, CDR2 FYNNEI, per germline. CDR3 amino acids: CASSRLAGGPHEQFF. Here the CDR3 DNA reads TGTGCCAGCAGCCGACTAGCGGGAGGGCCCCATGAGCAGTTCTTC.

This clonotype was counted many times. J is TRBJ1-3 and V is TRBV10-1, with 7 positions matching TRBD1. V shed 8 bases, J shed 0 bases, and the junction held 7 bases outside the gene matches. Germline assignment: CDR1 WNHNN and CDR2 SYGVQD (reference sequence). The CDR3 runs 15 residues. CDR3 in DNA: TGCGCCAGCCAGGAGGCAGGGGGCTCTGGAAACACCATATATTTT. Its protein product is CASQEAGGSGNTIYF.

This clonotype was counted at least ten times. The gene calls are TRBV29-1 and TRBJ2-1; TRBD2 aligns across 12 bases. The germline gives CDR1 SQVTM, CDR2 ANQGSEA. Germline trimming cut 6 bases from V and 4 bases from J; bases unmatched to any gene: 16. The CDR3 runs to 18 residues. The CDR3 reads CSVTRGLAGTYDYNEQFF. CDR3 coding DNA: TGCAGCGTGACGCGTGGACTAGCGGGGACCTATGATTACAATGAGCAGTTCTTC.

This clonotype has a count of ten or more. This chain connects TRBV20-1 to TRBJ2-7; 12 bases fit TRBD2. Looked up from germline, CDR1 is DFQATT and CDR2 is SNEGSKA (reference sequence). The CDR3 spans 15 residues. Trimming removed 5 bases from V and 7 bases from J; junction bases left unmatched: 12. The CDR3 DNA reads TGCAGTGCTTTTTGGACTAGCGGGACAAACAGGGAGCAGTACTTC. Protein product: CSAFWTSGTNREQYF.

This clonotype was observed at least ten times. This chain joins TRBV7-9 and TRBJ2-1; 9 nucleotides line up with TRBD1. J was trimmed by 6 bases and V by 5 bases; bases with no gene match: 8. Germline CDR1 SEHNR, CDR2 FQNEAQ (reference sequence). CDR3 length equals 15 residues. Here the CDR3 reads CASSPRDRVINEQFF. In DNA, the CDR3 is TGTGCCAGCAGCCCCCGGGACAGGGTTATCAATGAGCAGTTCTTC.

This clonotype was recorded many times. This sequence joins TRBV12-3 or TRBV12-4 and TRBJ2-5, with unresolved D. The V and J ends lost 3 bases and 2 bases respectively, with 7 bases between them. The CDR3 contains 13 residues. DNA for the CDR3: TGTGCCAGCAGTTTTGCCTATCAAGAGACCCAGTACTTC. Translation gives CASSFAYQETQYF.

This clonotype showed up many times. This rearrangement joins TRBV5-1 to TRBJ1-4; tentative D call: TRBD1 (5 bases). Trimming stripped 0 bases from V and 3 bases from J, with 6 bases between. The CDR3 runs to 14 residues. In germline, CDR1 is SGHRS, CDR2 YFSETQ. CDR3 sequence reads: CASSLAGANEKLFF. The DNA for the CDR3 is TGCGCCAGCAGCTTGGCGGGGGCTAATGAAAAACTGTTTTTT.

This clonotype came up many times. The chain carries TRBV12-3 or TRBV12-4 and TRBJ2-3; D gene uncertain. V dropped 1 base and J dropped 5 bases, with 10 bases sitting between them. The CDR3 is 14 residues long. CDR3 DNA sequence: TGTGCCAGCAGTTTAGAAGTAGCCCGAGATACGCAGTATTTT. It codes for CASSLEVARDTQYF.

This clonotype was seen at least ten times. The genes are TRBV12-3 or TRBV12-4 and TRBJ1-6; 10 bases line up with TRBD1. This CDR3 is 15 amino acids long. With V trimmed by 7 bases and J by 9 bases, 9 bases remained unmatched. The chain's CDR3 is CASTADGTGVSPLHF. The CDR3 DNA reads as TGTGCCAGCACTGCAGACGGGACAGGGGTTTCACCCCTCCACTTT.

This clonotype was picked up many times. The V call is TRBV7-9, the J call TRBJ2-1; D remains unclear. Per germline, CDR1 SEHNR and CDR2 FQNEAQ (reference sequence). V lost 1 base and J 10 bases, leaving 5 bases between the germline ends. This CDR3 is 11 amino acids long. The CDR3 nucleotides are TGTGCCAGCAGCTTAGGTAGCGAGCAGTTCTTC. It yields the protein CASSLGSEQFF.

Many counts were recorded for this clonotype. V is TRBV7-9 and J is TRBJ2-1, with TRBD2 matching over 10 bases. Germline trimming cut 4 bases from V and 9 bases from J; bases unmatched to any gene: 18. CDR3 length equals 18 residues. The germline V gene encodes CDR1 SEHNR and CDR2 FQNEAQ (reference sequence). The CDR3 loop reads CASSSTTRASGSIGEQFF. The CDR3 coding sequence is TGTGCCAGCAGCTCGACAACCCGGGCTAGCGGGAGTATAGGTGAGCAGTTCTTC.

There are many counts of this clonotype. The rearrangement links TRBV20-1 to TRBJ2-5, with 14 nucleotides matching TRBD2. This CDR3 spans 16 amino acids. The ends lost 3 bases at V and 3 bases at J; junction bases unmatched: 6. Germline assignment: CDR1 DFQATT and CDR2 SNEGSKA (reference sequence). CDR3 loop: CSASGLAGGPEETQYF. Here the CDR3 DNA reads TGCAGTGCTAGCGGACTAGCGGGAGGTCCCGAAGAGACCCAGTACTTC.

This clonotype appeared a few times. V usage is TRBV4-3 and J usage is TRBJ1-1; 8 bases are shared with TRBD1. The CDR3 length is 15 residues. The ends lost 2 bases at V and 0 bases at J; junction bases unmatched: 2. The germline CDR1 and CDR2 sequences are LGHNA and YSLEER. CDR3 sequence (DNA): TGCGCCAGCAGCCAACAGACAGGGGTGAACACTGAAGCTTTCTTT. Protein product: CASSQQTGVNTEAFF.

This clonotype showed up many times. The rearrangement uses TRBV10-3 and TRBJ1-3; no clear D. The germline gives CDR1 ENHRY, CDR2 SYGVKD. There are 15 residues in the CDR3. V was clipped by 3 bases and J by 4 bases, with 13 bases between them. The DNA of the CDR3 is TGTGCCATCAGTGACACCCAAAATGGAGGAAACACCATATATTTT. Amino acids: CAISDTQNGGNTIYF.

Ten or more counts support this clonotype. The chain links TRBV6-1 to TRBJ2-1; a possible D gene is TRBD2 (5 bases). Trimming removed 4 bases from V and 8 bases from J, with 15 bases in between. The CDR3 sequence is 14 residues long. Germline CDR1 reads MNHNS; CDR2 reads SASEGT. CDR3 nucleotide sequence: TGTGCCAGCAGTGCCCCTACTAGGTCACATGAGCAGTTCTTC. It codes for CASSAPTRSHEQFF.

In its sample, this clonotype was seen many times. The chain carries TRBV20-1 and TRBJ2-3; 9 positions agree with TRBD2. Germline V gives CDR1 DFQATT, CDR2 SNEGSKA (reference sequence). CDR3 length: 14 amino acids. The J segment lost 3 bases and the V segment lost 1 base, leaving 2 bases of the junction unmatched. The CDR3 DNA is TGCAGTGCTAGAGTCCTAGCGGGAACAGATACGCAGTATTTT. This codes for CSARVLAGTDTQYF.